These 21 T cell receptor beta chains originate from one sample sequenced in a study of blood T cell repertoires in COVID-19. The data were produced by immunoSEQ multiplex PCR, yet TCRdb's version contains in-frame clones alone and is incomplete. The sample contains a few hundred thousand clones, approximately 80% of which appear only once. Sequenced sample: peripheral blood. These receptors originate from a man under 40 who had recovered from COVID-19.

V gene TRBV19 combines with J gene TRBJ1-6; D perhaps matches TRBD1 (5 bases). Germline loops: CDR1 LNHDA, CDR2 SQIVND (reference sequence). V gave up 9 bases and J gave up 8 bases, with 14 bases separating them. CDR3 size: 13 residues. The DNA for the CDR3 is TGTGCCAGCGACCGGGGGGACCATTCACCCCTCCACTTT. Translating gives CASDRGDHSPLHF. Complete variable domain (other parts from reference TRBV19 and TRBJ1-6): DGGITQSPKYLFRKEGQNVTLSCEQNLNHDAMYWYRQDPGQGLRLIYYSQIVNDFQKGDIAEGYSVSREKKESFPLTVTSAQKNPTAFYLCASDRGDHSPLHFGNGTRLTVT.

This clone has a handful of counts. The chain carries TRBV11-3 and TRBJ2-1; D might be TRBD2 (5 bases). This CDR3 contains 15 residues. The V gene lost 2 bases and the J gene lost 5 bases, with 13 bases spanning the gap. Germline V gene data show CDR1 as SGHNT and CDR2 as YENEEA. The CDR3 reads CASSLSPRGHNEQFF. The CDR3 DNA sequence: TGTGCCAGCAGCTTAAGTCCCCGAGGGCACAATGAGCAGTTCTTC. The full variable domain, rest sourced from reference TRBV11-3 and TRBJ2-1, is EAGVVQSPRYKIIEKKQPVAFWCNPISGHNTLYWYLQNLGQGPELLIRYENEEAVDDSQLPKDRFSAERLKGVDSTLKIQPAELGDSAVYLCASSLSPRGHNEQFFGPGTRLTVL.

The rearrangement links TRBV28 to TRBJ2-3; D unresolved. The CDR3 is made up of 13 amino acids. V lost 8 bases, J lost 0 bases, and 9 bases lay in between. The germline gives CDR1 MDHEN, CDR2 SYDVKM. The CDR3 DNA reads TGTGCCAGCCACTTATCCAGCACAGATACGCAGTATTTT. Its protein is CASHLSSTDTQYF.

The gene calls are TRBV28 and TRBJ2-1, with 7 bases matching TRBD2. The germline CDR1 and CDR2 sequences are MDHEN and SYDVKM. Unmatched junction bases numbered 9, after V lost 8 bases and J lost 8 bases. The CDR3 spans 13 residues. Here the CDR3 reads CASQSGDIHEQFF. The DNA for the CDR3 is TGTGCCAGCCAAAGCGGGGATATTCATGAGCAGTTCTTC.

This clone showed up just once. CDR3 in amino acids: CASSPGSVNTEAFF. The CDR3 DNA reads TGTGCCAGCTCTCCCGGGTCAGTGAACACTGAAGCTTTCTTT. The chain combines TRBV18 with TRBJ1-1; no firm D call. CDR1 and CDR2 from the germline V gene are KGHSH and LQKENI. CDR3 length equals 14 residues. V was pared by 6 bases and J by 0 bases, with 11 bases between.

V gene TRBV7-9 combines with J gene TRBJ1-6; TRBD1 matches 9 bases. This CDR3 comprises 16 residues. Germline assignment: CDR1 SEHNR and CDR2 FQNEAQ (reference sequence). The V and J ends lost 5 bases and 9 bases, in that order; junction bases with no gene match: 11. CDR3 sequence reads: CASSPGQGTPGSPLHF. Here the CDR3 DNA reads TGTGCCAGCAGCCCGGGACAGGGAACCCCGGGTTCACCCCTCCACTTT.

The rearrangement uses TRBV5-5 and TRBJ1-4; no reliable D call. Germline CDR1 is SGHKS and CDR2 is YYEKEE (reference sequence). V lost 1 base and J lost 4, with 14 bases in between. The CDR3 runs to 16 residues. The CDR3 sequence: CASSLSPMGGNEKLFF. CDR3 bases: TGTGCCAGCAGCTTGTCCCCCATGGGAGGTAATGAAAAACTGTTTTTT. Drawing the rest from reference TRBV5-5 and TRBJ1-4, the complete variable domain is DAGVTQSPTHLIKTRGQQVTLRCSPISGHKSVSWYQQVLGQGPQFIFQYYEKEERGRGNFPDRFSARQFPNYSSELNVNALLLGDSALYLCASSLSPMGGNEKLFFGSGTQLSVL.

The chain couples TRBV10-2 to TRBJ2-7; the D gene is possibly TRBD1 (6 bases). The V and J ends lost 7 bases and 3 bases respectively, with 10 bases between them. Germline CDR1 reads WSHSY; CDR2 reads SAAADI. The CDR3 loop spans 12 amino acids. CDR3 amino acids: CASKFRGYEQYV. CDR3 DNA sequence: TGCGCCAGCAAGTTCAGGGGCTACGAGCAGTACGTC.

This chain joins TRBV6-5 and TRBJ1-2; 7 bases are shared with TRBD1. Per the germline V gene, CDR1 is MNHEY and CDR2 is SVGAGI. V dropped 5 bases and J dropped 8; count of bases not matched to a gene: 11. CDR3 length: 14 amino acids. In nucleotides, the CDR3 is TGTGCCAGCAGTCCCCGACAGGGTACGAGGGGCTACACCTTC. Encoded protein: CASSPRQGTRGYTF.

The genes are TRBV6-5 and TRBJ2-7; 7 bases map to TRBD1. V was clipped by 8 bases and J by 4 bases; unmatched bases: 5. The CDR3 consists of 12 residues. Germline V gives CDR1 MNHEY, CDR2 SVGAGI. CDR3 in amino acids: CASRDSWYEQYF. CDR3 coding DNA: TGTGCCAGCCGGGACAGTTGGTACGAGCAGTACTTC.

J is TRBJ2-3 and V is TRBV3-1 (or the pseudogene TRBV3-2), with D possibly matching TRBD2 (6 bases). V lost 1 base and J 1 base, leaving 9 bases between the germline ends. This CDR3 has 15 amino acids. Germline-derived CDR1 and CDR2 are LGHDT and YNNKEL (reference sequence). In DNA, the CDR3 is TGTGCCAGCAGCCAAGGGGGGGACGGCACAGATACGCAGTATTTT. This sequence encodes CASSQGGDGTDTQYF.

The rearrangement links TRBV5-1 to TRBJ1-6, with TRBD1 matching 8 bases. Trimming at V came to 4 bases and at J to 0 bases, leaving 6 bases not matched to a gene. The CDR3 length is 17 residues. Per germline, CDR1 SGHRS and CDR2 YFSETQ. CDR3 nucleotides: TGCGCCAGCAGCGAAGGACAGGGAGGCTCCTATAATTCACCCCTCCACTTT. This sequence encodes CASSEGQGGSYNSPLHF. Combining the CDR3 with reference TRBV5-1 and TRBJ1-6 gives the whole variable domain KAGVTQTPRYLIKTRGQQVTLSCSPISGHRSVSWYQQTPGQGLQFLFEYFSETQRNKGNFPGRFSGRQFSNSRSEMNVSTLELGDSALYLCASSEGQGGSYNSPLHFGNGTRLTVT.

This clone was counted only a few times. This chain joins TRBV10-3 and TRBJ2-7, with 13 nucleotides matching TRBD2. J lost 2 bases, V lost 6 bases, and 4 bases had no gene match. The CDR3 has 15 amino acids. Germline CDR1 ENHRY, CDR2 SYGVKD. CDR3 residues: CAISGTSGDAYEQYF. The CDR3 nucleotides read TGTGCCATCAGCGGGACTAGCGGGGATGCCTACGAGCAGTACTTC.

The chain uses TRBV5-6 and TRBJ1-1; 7 bases agree with TRBD1. This CDR3 is 16 amino acids long. The trim removed 0 bases at V and 2 bases at J, leaving 7 bases unmatched. Germline V gene data show CDR1 as SGHDT and CDR2 as YYEEEE. CDR3 DNA: TGTGCCAGCAGCTTGGCGAAGACAGGGTTCAACACTGAAGCTTTCTTT. Protein product: CASSLAKTGFNTEAFF.

In DNA, the CDR3 is TGTGCCAGCAGCCAACAGGGCGGCTATGGCTACACCTTC. It encodes CASSQQGGYGYTF. The rearrangement uses TRBV14 and TRBJ1-2; tentative D call: TRBD1 (5 bases). This CDR3 comprises 13 residues. The germline V and J ends were trimmed by 2 bases and 4 bases, with 8 bases remaining between them. Germline loops: CDR1 SGHDN, CDR2 FVKESK. The full variable domain, rest sourced from reference TRBV14 and TRBJ1-2, is EAGVTQFPSHSVIEKGQTVTLRCDPISGHDNLYWYRRVMGKEIKFLLHFVKESKQDESGMPNNRFLAERTGGTYSTLKVQPAELEDSGVYFCASSQQGGYGYTFGSGTRLTVV.

The chain is built from TRBV28 and TRBJ1-1, with TRBD1 as a possible D gene (5 bases). This CDR3 spans 13 amino acids. Germline V CDR1 and CDR2: MDHEN, SYDVKM. Trimming shortened V by 3 bases and J by 6 bases, and 11 bases separated the two germline ends. The CDR3, as DNA: TGTGCCAGCAGTTTGGCGCCGACAGCTGAAGCTTTCTTT. It translates to CASSLAPTAEAFF.

The chain combines TRBV1 with TRBJ1-3; TRBD1, the table's D call, was not compared with the DNA. TRBV1 corresponds to a pseudogene. The length of the CDR3 is 20 residues. CDR3 DNA: TGCACCAGCAGCCAGGGTACAGGGACAGCAAGGATGAACTCTGGAAACACCATATATTTT. Its protein product is CTSSQGTGTARMNSGNTIYF.

The chain couples TRBV5-8 to TRBJ1-5, with D uncertain. V was clipped by 0 bases and J by 0 bases, with 4 bases between them. The germline V gene encodes CDR1 SGHTS and CDR2 YDEGEE. CDR3 length: 14 amino acids. DNA of the CDR3: TGTGCCAGCAGCTTGGTAAATAGCAATCAGCCCCAGCATTTT. It codes for CASSLVNSNQPQHF.

This chain connects TRBV27 to TRBJ2-3; TRBD1 agrees at 9 bases. Germline-derived CDR1 and CDR2 are MNHEY and SMNVEV (reference sequence). CDR3 length equals 15 residues. J lost 4 bases, V lost 3 bases, and 5 bases had no gene match. The CDR3: CASSFRDRVPDTQYF. The CDR3, as DNA: TGTGCCAGCAGTTTTAGGGACAGGGTGCCAGATACGCAGTATTTT.

This clone was recorded only once. For the CDR3, the DNA is TGTGCCAGCCGAACAGCCCGCCCCCGGAGGGGAAATCAGCCCCAGCATTTT. Translating gives CASRTARPRRGNQPQHF. The chain employs TRBV28 and TRBJ1-5; D possibly corresponds to TRBD1 (5 bases). This CDR3 region has 17 residues. Germline V gene data show CDR1 as MDHEN and CDR2 as SYDVKM. V shed 8 bases and J shed 4 bases, with 24 bases lying between them. The whole variable domain, remainder taken from reference TRBV28 and TRBJ1-5, is DVKVTQSSRYLVKRTGEKVFLECVQDMDHENMFWYRQDPGLGLRLIYFSYDVKMKEKGDIPEGYSVSREKKERFSLILESASTNQTSMYLCASRTARPRRGNQPQHFGDGTRLSIL.

This clone occurred once. The V gene is TRBV9, the J gene TRBJ2-1, with 9 bases fitting TRBD2. V shed 1 base, J shed 3 bases, and the junction held 2 bases outside the gene matches. CDR3 size: 15 residues. From germline, CDR1 is SGDLS and CDR2 YYNGEE. For the CDR3, the DNA is TGTGCCAGCAGCGTAAGCGGGGGGTTCTACAATGAGCAGTTCTTC. This sequence encodes CASSVSGGFYNEQFF.